This TCR beta chain appears in the sequencing data of a study of control samples from healthy donors and cancer patients. This clone was observed a handful of times. Per the germline V gene, CDR1 is SGDLS and CDR2 is YYNGEE. V lost 1 base to trimming and J lost 7 bases, with 11 bases between them. This CDR3 has 13 amino acids. The method was immunoSEQ multiplex PCR; TCRdb's version includes in-frame clones alone and lacks a portion of them. Of under 40,000 clones listed, more than 70% are singletons. The chain has TRBV9 and TRBJ1-2, with no clear D. The clonotype originates from a woman aged 55 to 70 with lung cancer. Sequencing used PBMCs. CDR3 loop: CASSVSQMGGYTF. CDR3 sequence (DNA): TGTGCCAGCAGCGTATCCCAAATGGGTGGCTACACCTTC.